This T cell receptor beta chain was captured in a study of glioma-infiltrating T cells. TCR alpha and beta CDR3 regions were amplified from RNA using iRepertoire nested multiplex PCR. One entry per CDR3 protein, called by TCRdb with MiXCR from the multiplex PCR reads. Among 100,000 to 150,000 distinct CDR3 sequences, 24% were seen once, and the ten largest hold about 30%. Germline CDR1 is SEHNR and CDR2 is FQNEAQ (reference sequence). V lost 0 bases and J lost 6, with 10 bases in between. The CDR3 contains 14 residues. The chain employs TRBV7-9 and TRBJ2-3; possibly TRBD1 or TRBD2 for D (5 bases each). The receptor comes from a human donor with low-grade glioma or glioblastoma, undergoing nonglioma brain surgery, or in good health (not recorded which). Specimen: glioma tissue, nonneoplastic brain tissue, or PBMCs (not recorded which). The CDR3 loop is CASSLAGVADTQYF. CDR3 coding DNA: TGTGCCAGCAGCTTAGCGGGGGTTGCGGATACGCAGTATTTT.